A single sample is the source of the 14 T cell receptor beta chains below, sequenced in a study of human T cells and chemical hapten exposure. TCRdb processed the RACE reads anew with MiXCR; each CDR3 protein has one entry. Of 150,000 to 200,000 distinct CDR3 sequences in the sample, approximately 15% were seen once. Time point defined: patch test 1, 2 weeks after DPC sensitization. Treatment noted: therapeutic diphenylcyclopropenone sensitization with weekly scalp DPC. This material consisted of whole blood, taken in connection with sensitization to the hapten diphenylcyclopropenone (DPC). The receptors were sampled from a woman aged 30 to 39 with alopecia areata. Some clones in this sample may be carry-over from other donors' samples.

The J gene is TRBJ1-2, the V gene TRBV28; D is ambiguous. V lost 2 bases, J lost 4 bases, and 5 bases lay in between. CDR1 MDHEN and CDR2 SYDVKM come from the germline V gene. The CDR3 sequence is 12 residues long. The CDR3 region has the DNA TGTGCCAGCAGTTTAACGATCTATGGCTACACCTTC. Amino acids: CASSLTIYGYTF.

This chain links TRBV28 with TRBJ2-3; D gene ambiguous. Deletions cut 7 bases from V and 6 bases from J, with 14 bases between. Germline lookup yields CDR1 MDHEN and CDR2 SYDVKM. The CDR3 runs to 13 residues. CDR3 in amino acids: CASTNPLRDTQYF. As DNA, the CDR3 is TGTGCCAGCACCAACCCCCTCCGGGATACGCAGTATTTT.

The CDR3 protein is CASSSSGASGEKLFF. The CDR3 DNA reads TGCGCCAGCAGCTCATCAGGGGCGTCGGGTGAAAAACTGTTTTTT. The J gene is TRBJ1-4, the V gene TRBV5-1; D perhaps matches TRBD1 (6 bases). Trimming took off 3 bases at V and 7 bases at J, with 16 bases between the two ends. The CDR3 is 15 residues long. Germline assignment: CDR1 SGHRS and CDR2 YFSETQ.

The V call is TRBV5-1, the J call TRBJ1-6; 7 positions agree with TRBD1. CDR1 SGHRS and CDR2 YFSETQ come from the germline V gene. V lost 4 bases and J lost 5; bases outside the gene matches: 12. The length of the CDR3 is 17 residues. CDR3: CASSPARGGNDNSPLHF. Written as DNA, the CDR3 is TGCGCCAGCAGCCCGGCTCGAGGGGGCAACGATAATTCACCCCTCCACTTT.

The CDR3 bases are TGTGCCAGCAGTTTATTTCCGGATAACACTGAAGCTTTCTTT. Protein product: CASSLFPDNTEAFF. This sequence joins TRBV27 and TRBJ1-1, with D uncertain. Between the trimmed V and J ends, which lost 1 base and 2 bases, there was a span of 8 bases. Germline CDR1 is MNHEY and CDR2 is SMNVEV (reference sequence). The CDR3 runs to 14 residues.

Only a few counts were recorded for this clonotype. J is TRBJ2-1 and V is TRBV3-1; maybe TRBD2 (6 bases). CDR1 and CDR2 from the germline V gene are LGHDT and YNNKEL (reference sequence). V shed 1 base and J shed 6 bases, with 16 bases lying between them. This CDR3 has 16 residues. The CDR3 protein is CASSQGAAGRVNEQFF. CDR3 DNA: TGTGCCAGCAGCCAAGGCGCGGCGGGGCGGGTCAATGAGCAGTTCTTC.

The V and J genes are TRBV6-5 and TRBJ1-2, with a tentative D call TRBD1 (5 bases). The germline V and J ends were trimmed by 0 bases and 7 bases, with 6 bases remaining between them. The CDR3 length is 12 residues. In germline, CDR1 is MNHEY, CDR2 SVGAGI. This chain's CDR3 is CASSYSRGGYTF. In DNA, the CDR3 is TGTGCCAGCAGTTACTCGAGGGGTGGCTACACCTTC.

The rearrangement uses TRBV4-3 and TRBJ1-1; the D gene is possibly TRBD1 (6 bases). CDR3 length: 14 amino acids. V dropped 0 bases and J dropped 8 bases, with 13 bases sitting between them. Germline CDR1 LGHNA, CDR2 YSLEER. The CDR3 sequence is CASSQDRGRREAFF. The CDR3, as DNA: TGCGCCAGCAGCCAAGATAGGGGGAGGAGAGAAGCTTTCTTT.

This sequence joins TRBV9 and TRBJ2-1; 7 bases map to TRBD2. The CDR3 runs to 17 residues. V was pared by 4 bases and J by 0 bases, with 10 bases of the junction left unmatched. CDR1 SGDLS and CDR2 YYNGEE come from the germline V gene. The CDR3 region is CASSPTKAGSSYNEQFF. CDR3 nucleotides: TGTGCCAGCAGCCCGACAAAAGCGGGATCCTCCTACAATGAGCAGTTCTTC.

This clonotype was picked up many times. The chain links TRBV20-1 to TRBJ2-7; D not resolved. The V gene lost 2 bases and the J gene lost 4 bases, with 15 bases spanning the gap. Looked up from germline, CDR1 is DFQATT and CDR2 is SNEGSKA (reference sequence). The CDR3 is 14 amino acids. CDR3 nucleotide sequence: TGCAGTGCTAGAAGGGTCGGACCCTATTACGAGCAGTACTTC. It encodes CSARRVGPYYEQYF.

This clonotype was seen a few times. V is TRBV5-1 and J is TRBJ2-3; 8 bases are shared with TRBD1. V trimming: 7 bases; J trimming: 1 base; junction bases outside the gene matches: 2. CDR3 length equals 13 residues. In germline, CDR1 is SGHRS, CDR2 YFSETQ. The CDR3 loop reads CASATGGTDTQYF. CDR3 DNA: TGCGCCAGCGCGACAGGGGGCACAGATACGCAGTATTTT. Using reference TRBV5-1 and TRBJ2-3 for the parts outside the CDR3, the full variable domain is KAGVTQTPRYLIKTRGQQVTLSCSPISGHRSVSWYQQTPGQGLQFLFEYFSETQRNKGNFPGRFSGRQFSNSRSEMNVSTLELGDSALYLCASATGGTDTQYFGPGTRLTVL.

The gene calls are TRBV10-3 and TRBJ2-7; D is ambiguous. The germline V and J ends were trimmed by 7 bases and 6 bases, with 10 bases remaining between them. This CDR3 has 11 amino acids. Germline V gene sequence: CDR1 ENHRY, CDR2 SYGVKD. CDR3 residues: CAIKGPSEQYF. CDR3 DNA: TGTGCCATCAAGGGTCCGAGCGAGCAGTACTTC.

This sequence joins TRBV29-1 and TRBJ2-2; D is ambiguous. Per germline, CDR1 SQVTM and CDR2 ANQGSEA. Deletions cut 7 bases from V and 4 bases from J, with 13 bases between. The CDR3 has 13 residues. The DNA of the CDR3 is TGCAGCGCCGGCGGAATCACCACCGGGGAGCTGTTTTTT. Translating gives CSAGGITTGELFF.

This clonotype was seen repeatedly, ten times or more. The chain couples TRBV18 to TRBJ1-6, with D tentatively TRBD1 (5 bases). The CDR3 covers 15 residues. Trimming removed 2 bases from V and 7 bases from J, with 12 bases in between. Germline CDR1 is KGHSH and CDR2 is LQKENI. The chain's CDR3 is CASSPAQGSNSPLHF. CDR3 coding DNA: TGTGCCAGCTCACCAGCCCAGGGCTCGAATTCACCCCTCCACTTT.